This TCR beta chain was sequenced during a study of radiotherapy plus CTLA-4 blockade in lung cancer. General study results and limits: Strongest reported response predictors: early blood clone changes and post-radiation interferon-beta. In blood, after radiotherapy plus ipilimumab, tumor-derived TCR clones expanded.

Profiling relied on immunoSEQ multiplex PCR, and the TCRdb table lists in-frame clones only, not all of them. The sample has about 59,000 clones; around 74% are singletons. This clone has only a few counts. Its target is not known. Receiving focal radiation plus CTLA-4 blockade with ipilimumab were patients who had chemo-refractory metastatic non-small-cell lung cancer. CDR3 length equals 15 residues. Germline V gene lookup returns CDR1 SGHNT and CDR2 YYREEE (reference sequence). After removal of 4 bases from V and 1 base from J, the junction contained 4 bases not matched to a gene. The sequences come from peripheral blood, collected from a patient treated with radiotherapy plus ipilimumab. The TCR sequence derives from a human donor with non-small cell lung cancer whose response to radiotherapy plus ipilimumab could not be evaluated. The chain combines TRBV5-4 with TRBJ2-1; TRBD1 matches at 8 bases. The CDR3 coding sequence is TGTGCCAGCAGCCCTGACAGGGGATCCTACAATGAGCAGTTCTTC. Translating it yields CASSPDRGSYNEQFF. Together with reference TRBV5-4 and TRBJ2-1, the CDR3 gives the full variable domain: ETGVTQSPTHLIKTRGQQVTLRCSSQSGHNTVSWYQQALGQGPQFIFQYYREEENGRGNFPPRFSGLQFPNYSSELNVNALELDDSALYLCASSPDRGSYNEQFFGPGTRLTVL.